This T cell receptor (beta chain) emerged from a study of cytomegalovirus exposure and HLA in healthy donors. Overall study results and limits: In a later analysis, TCR association rates varied by HLA locus: DRB1 most, HLA-C fewest. A missense variant in DCLRE1C was later tied to TCR beta V- and J-gene trimming. An Asian-associated ancestry cluster reportedly showed fewer N-insertions than the approximately 630-donor mean in a later analysis.

The CDR3 is made up of 16 amino acids. V lost 3 bases and J lost 2; bases outside the gene matches: 6. Germline lookup yields CDR1 LNHDA and CDR2 SQIVND (reference sequence). Comments on this clone: Its antigen remains unknown.

60 Vbeta and 13 Jbeta primers were used in PCR. The repertoire was sequenced with immunoSEQ multiplex PCR; TCRdb's copy has only in-frame clones and lacks some. The repertoire holds about 180,000 clones, with roughly 75% as singletons. Sample: PBMCs. The chain carries TRBV19 and TRBJ2-3, with 9 positions matching TRBD2. This TCR derives from a woman between 25 and 40 years old in good health and CMV-seronegative. CDR3 region: CASSIYSGGLTDTQYF. CDR3 bases: TGTGCCAGTAGTATCTATAGCGGGGGCCTCACAGATACGCAGTATTTT.